This is a list of T cell receptor beta chains from one sample in a study of blood T cell repertoires in COVID-19. The assay was immunoSEQ multiplex PCR, and TCRdb's table has in-frame clones only and misses some. The table lists some 150,000 clones, approximately 85% of them singletons, with 1% to 1.2% in the top ten. Specimen: peripheral blood. These receptors all come from a man aged 40-49 years with acute or convalescent COVID-19. Both conserved end residues are part of each CDR3.

CDR3aa	v_gene	j_gene	len
CASSPLGGSNQPQHF	TRBV28	TRBJ1-5	15
CASSIRTGKVYSNQPQHF	TRBV19	TRBJ1-5	18
CASSPRTTNNEQFF	TRBV7-2	TRBJ2-1	14
CSVGRGLNTEAFF	TRBV29-1	TRBJ1-1	13
CASSLLDKDTQYF	TRBV6-5	TRBJ2-3	13
CASSPNRGPNTEAFF	TRBV5-6	TRBJ1-1	15
CASSDASSYNSPLHF	TRBV2	TRBJ1-6	15
CATGLAGGTDTQYF	TRBV6-5	TRBJ2-3	14
CASSLDAADTQYF	TRBV5-4	TRBJ2-3	13
CASSAPGQGVLTEAFF	TRBV9	TRBJ1-1	16
CASSSTGQGAGYGYTF	TRBV5-4	TRBJ1-2	16
CASSLSLAGVYEQYF	TRBV7-9	TRBJ2-7	15
CASRVRWSNQPQHF	TRBV28	TRBJ1-5	14
CARTGHTNNEQFF	TRBV21-1	TRBJ2-1	13
CASSQEGGLNKQYF	TRBV4-1	TRBJ2-7	14
CASREEGSTDTQYF	TRBV5-1	TRBJ2-3	14
CAISWDSSSYEQYF	TRBV10-3	TRBJ2-7	14
CASSPQGGGGTEAFF	TRBV9	TRBJ1-1	15
CATSRQGQDEQYF	TRBV15	TRBJ2-7	13
CASSEQGDLDEQYF	TRBV5-1	TRBJ2-7	14
CASSATSGGQYEQYF	TRBV7-8	TRBJ2-7	15
CASDRQGTDTQYF	TRBV6-5	TRBJ2-3	13
CASSQAPGSGGAPTGELFF	TRBV4-3	TRBJ2-2	19
CASSRQGLDTEAFF	TRBV2	TRBJ1-1	14
CASTPPGVTGELFF	TRBV28	TRBJ2-2	14